Following are 17 T cell receptor beta chains from one sample sequenced in a study of T-cell reconstitution after alpha-beta-depleted transplantation in children. The TCRbeta library was prepared with unique molecular identifiers. TCRdb processed the PCR reads anew with MiXCR; each CDR3 protein has one entry. The sample has 450,000 to 700,000 distinct CDR3 sequences, over 20% seen once. The sequenced sample was PBMCs, obtained before TCRalphabeta/CD19-depleted stem cell transplant. These receptors were collected from a boy under two years old with Wiskott-Aldrich syndrome, due to receive a stem cell transplant.

The CDR3 coding sequence is TGCGCCAGCAGCGTGTCGGGGGCGGGAGTTCCCTACGAGCAGTACTTC. Translated: CASSVSGAGVPYEQYF. The chain carries TRBV5-1 and TRBJ2-7, with a possible D match to TRBD2 (7 bases). Trimming took off 4 bases at V and 2 bases at J, with 19 bases between the two ends. The CDR3 length is 16 residues. From germline, CDR1 is SGHRS and CDR2 YFSETQ.

This clonotype was detected only a few times. Its ends do not fully match the called genes, so a read error is possible. The V call is TRBV10-3, the J call TRBJ2-7; either TRBD1 or TRBD2 may supply D (5 bases each). The CDR3 is made up of 14 amino acids. Germline assignment: CDR1 ENHRY and CDR2 SYGVKD. Here the CDR3 reads CAIGGSPDSHEQYF. The DNA for the CDR3 is TGTGCCATCGGGGGATCTCCGGACTCCCACGAGCAGTACTTC.

In this sample, this clonotype turned up a few times. The chain employs TRBV10-2 and TRBJ1-2; D might be TRBD1 (5 bases). Trimming cost V 4 bases and J 5 bases, with 17 bases left between them. CDR1 and CDR2 (germline): WSHSY, SAAADI. This CDR3 contains 15 residues. The CDR3: CASSAGTDNVYGYTF. CDR3 nucleotide sequence: TGCGCCAGCAGTGCGGGGACGGATAACGTGTATGGCTACACCTTC.

The chain is built from TRBV5-1 and TRBJ2-2, with D uncertain. The V end lost 0 bases, the J end lost 7 bases, and 13 bases lay between the germline ends. The CDR3 runs to 15 residues. Germline CDR1 and CDR2: SGHRS and YFSETQ. CDR3: CASSLANVANGELFF. The CDR3 DNA follows: TGCGCCAGCAGCTTGGCGAACGTGGCTAACGGGGAGCTGTTTTTT.

This clonotype was picked up a small number of times. CDR3 residues: CASAFLGGQDTQYF. The CDR3 nucleotides are TGCGCCAGCGCCTTTCTTGGGGGGCAAGATACGCAGTATTTT. This chain connects TRBV5-1 to TRBJ2-3; D tentatively reads TRBD1 or TRBD2 (6 bases each). The CDR3 covers 14 residues. Germline values: CDR1 SGHRS, CDR2 YFSETQ. The V and J ends lost 7 bases and 5 bases respectively, with 17 bases between them. Combining the CDR3 with reference TRBV5-1 and TRBJ2-3 gives the whole variable domain KAGVTQTPRYLIKTRGQQVTLSCSPISGHRSVSWYQQTPGQGLQFLFEYFSETQRNKGNFPGRFSGRQFSNSRSEMNVSTLELGDSALYLCASAFLGGQDTQYFGPGTRLTVL.

This clonotype was observed a few times. The chain links TRBV10-3 to TRBJ2-3, with 7 bases matching TRBD2. This CDR3 region has 16 residues. Germline V gene sequence: CDR1 ENHRY, CDR2 SYGVKD. V was pared by 0 bases and J by 2 bases, with 5 bases of the junction left unmatched. The CDR3 coding sequence is TGTGCCATCAGTGAGTCTGGAGCGGGGCTCACAGATACGCAGTATTTT. Protein product: CAISESGAGLTDTQYF.

The chain has TRBV10-3 and TRBJ2-3, with TRBD2 matching 9 bases. The CDR3 spans 17 residues. V was clipped by 0 bases and J by 2 bases; unmatched bases: 6. The germline V gene encodes CDR1 ENHRY and CDR2 SYGVKD. In nucleotides, the CDR3 is TGTGCCATCAGTGAGTCCCCTAGCGGGAAGGACACAGATACGCAGTATTTT. It translates to CAISESPSGKDTDTQYF.

This sequence joins TRBV10-2 and TRBJ2-7; D is unresolved. The V gene's germline CDR1 is WSHSY and CDR2 SAAADI. The CDR3 spans 10 residues. Trimming took off 7 bases at V and 4 bases at J, with 5 bases between the two ends. The CDR3 region has the DNA TGCGCCAGCAAGGAATACGAGCAGTACTTC. Amino acid sequence: CASKEYEQYF.

CDR3 in amino acids: CSARKGSEGYTF. In nucleotides, the CDR3 is TGCAGTGCTAGAAAGGGATCGGAAGGCTACACCTTC. The chain carries TRBV20-1 and TRBJ1-2; D remains ambiguous. CDR3 size: 12 residues. Germline assignment: CDR1 DFQATT and CDR2 SNEGSKA (reference sequence). V was cut by 2 bases and J by 8 bases, with 12 bases left in between.

This sequence joins TRBV28 and TRBJ1-5; D not certain. The CDR3 has 14 amino acids. V gave up 3 bases and J gave up 7 bases, with 13 bases separating them. Germline CDR1 and CDR2: MDHEN and SYDVKM. CDR3 bases: TGTGCCAGCAGTTTCCCCTCGGTTTACCAGCCCCAGCATTTT. Amino acids: CASSFPSVYQPQHF.

In its sample, this clonotype was seen a few times. This chain connects TRBV5-1 to TRBJ2-1, with 7 bases matching TRBD1. The CDR3 contains 15 residues. The germline V gene has CDR1 SGHRS and CDR2 YFSETQ. The ends lost 0 bases at V and 7 bases at J; junction bases unmatched: 7. The CDR3 nucleotides are TGCGCCAGCAGCTTGGTACCGGGACAGAGTAATGAGCAGTTCTTC. This codes for CASSLVPGQSNEQFF.

The chain combines TRBV6-5 with TRBJ2-2; no definite D call. CDR1 and CDR2 from the germline V gene are MNHEY and SVGAGI. The CDR3 spans 15 residues. Trimming removed 2 bases from V and 6 bases from J, with 13 bases in between. The CDR3 DNA sequence: TGTGCCAGCAGTTACCTTGACTCAGCAGCCGGGGAGCTGTTTTTT. It is translated as CASSYLDSAAGELFF.

The chain recombines TRBV10-3 with TRBJ1-2; 9 nucleotides align to TRBD1. Germline CDR1 is ENHRY and CDR2 is SYGVKD. V shed 3 bases, J shed 4 bases, and the junction held 6 bases outside the gene matches. There are 15 residues in the CDR3. The CDR3 sequence: CAISDPDRGAYGYTF. The CDR3 DNA is TGTGCCATCAGTGACCCCGACAGGGGGGCCTATGGCTACACCTTC.

The J gene is TRBJ2-1, the V gene TRBV5-1; D may be TRBD1 (6 bases). V dropped 1 base and J dropped 2 bases, with 13 bases sitting between them. CDR3 size: 16 residues. Per germline, CDR1 SGHRS and CDR2 YFSETQ. CDR3 amino acids: CASSLIPSGAYNEQFF. Here the CDR3 DNA reads TGCGCCAGCAGCTTGATCCCGTCAGGGGCCTACAATGAGCAGTTCTTC.

This clonotype occurred a few times. V is TRBV20-1 and J is TRBJ1-5, with D perhaps matching TRBD1 (6 bases). The CDR3 spans 13 residues. CDR1 is DFQATT, CDR2 SNEGSKA, per germline (reference sequence). V dropped 3 bases and J dropped 5 bases, with 11 bases sitting between them. This chain's CDR3 is CSASTGRDQPQHF. The DNA of the CDR3 is TGCAGTGCTAGTACAGGGAGGGATCAGCCCCAGCATTTT.

The rearrangement links TRBV12-3 or TRBV12-4 to TRBJ2-5; 12 bases fit TRBD2. With 2 bases clipped from V and 1 base from J, the junction kept 8 bases outside the gene matches. The CDR3 consists of 18 residues. The chain's CDR3 is CASSLRASGRGFQETQYF. The CDR3, as DNA: TGTGCCAGCAGTTTAAGGGCTAGCGGGAGGGGATTCCAAGAGACCCAGTACTTC.

This clonotype showed up just a few times. The V and J genes are TRBV5-1 and TRBJ2-2, with 7 bases that match TRBD2. CDR3 size: 16 residues. CDR1 SGHRS and CDR2 YFSETQ come from the germline V gene. The junction had 10 bases not matched to a gene; V was cut back by 6 bases and J by 2 bases. The chain's CDR3 is CASTFLAGDNTGELFF. Here the CDR3 DNA reads TGCGCCAGCACTTTCCTGGCGGGAGATAACACCGGGGAGCTGTTTTTT.